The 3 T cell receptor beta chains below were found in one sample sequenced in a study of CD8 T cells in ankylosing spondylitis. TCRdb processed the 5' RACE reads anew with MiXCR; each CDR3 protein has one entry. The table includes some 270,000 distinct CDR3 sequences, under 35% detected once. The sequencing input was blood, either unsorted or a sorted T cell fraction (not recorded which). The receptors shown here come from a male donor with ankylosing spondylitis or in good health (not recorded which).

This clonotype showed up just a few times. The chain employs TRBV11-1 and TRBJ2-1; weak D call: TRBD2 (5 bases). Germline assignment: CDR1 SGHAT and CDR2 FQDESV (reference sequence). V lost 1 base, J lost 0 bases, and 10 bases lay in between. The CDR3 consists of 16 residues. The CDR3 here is CASSLEWTPSYNEQFF. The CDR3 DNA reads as TGTGCCAGCAGCTTAGAGTGGACTCCCTCCTACAATGAGCAGTTCTTC.

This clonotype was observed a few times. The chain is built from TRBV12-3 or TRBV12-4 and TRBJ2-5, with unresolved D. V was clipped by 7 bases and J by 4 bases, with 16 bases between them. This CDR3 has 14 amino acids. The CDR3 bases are TGTGCCAGCACAACCCCCCTTGACGCAGAGACCCAGTACTTC. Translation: CASTTPLDAETQYF.

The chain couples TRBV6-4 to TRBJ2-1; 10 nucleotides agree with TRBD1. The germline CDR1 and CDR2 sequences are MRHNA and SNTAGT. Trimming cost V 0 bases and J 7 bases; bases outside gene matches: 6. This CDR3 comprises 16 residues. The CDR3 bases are TGTGCCAGCAGTGACTCGGGGACAGGGGACATAAATGAGCAGTTCTTC. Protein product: CASSDSGTGDINEQFF.